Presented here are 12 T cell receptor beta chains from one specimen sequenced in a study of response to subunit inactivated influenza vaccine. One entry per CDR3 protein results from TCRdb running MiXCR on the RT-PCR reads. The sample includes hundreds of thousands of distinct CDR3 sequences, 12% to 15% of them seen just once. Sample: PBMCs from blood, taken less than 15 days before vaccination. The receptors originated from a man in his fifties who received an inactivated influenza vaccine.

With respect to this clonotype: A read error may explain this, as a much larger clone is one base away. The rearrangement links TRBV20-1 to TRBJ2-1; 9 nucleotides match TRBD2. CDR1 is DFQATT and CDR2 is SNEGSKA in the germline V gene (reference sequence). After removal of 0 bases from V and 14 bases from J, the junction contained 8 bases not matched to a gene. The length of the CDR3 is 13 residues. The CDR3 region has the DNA TGCAGTGCTAGAGAAACCCGACTAGCGGTGAAGTTCTTC. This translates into CSARETRLAVKFF.

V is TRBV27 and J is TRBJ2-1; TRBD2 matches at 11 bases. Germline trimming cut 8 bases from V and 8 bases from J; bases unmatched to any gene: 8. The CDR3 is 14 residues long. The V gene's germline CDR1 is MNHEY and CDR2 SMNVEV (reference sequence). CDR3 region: CASLPTSGGYEQFF. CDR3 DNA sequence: TGTGCCAGCCTGCCCACTAGCGGGGGCTATGAGCAGTTCTTC.

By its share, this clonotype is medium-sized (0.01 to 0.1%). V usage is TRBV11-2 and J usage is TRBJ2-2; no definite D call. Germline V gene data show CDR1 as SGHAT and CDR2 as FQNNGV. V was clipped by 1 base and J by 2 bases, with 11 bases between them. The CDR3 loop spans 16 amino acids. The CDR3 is CASSLVFHQNTGELFF. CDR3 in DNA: TGTGCCAGCAGCTTAGTTTTTCACCAAAACACCGGGGAGCTGTTTTTT.

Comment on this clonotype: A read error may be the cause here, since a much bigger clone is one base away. As DNA, the CDR3 is TGCAGTGCTAGAGGTGGGGTGGGAGGGGATGAGCAGTTCTTC. Amino acids: CSARGGVGGDEQFF. J is TRBJ2-1 and V is TRBV20-1; TRBD2 matches at 7 bases. The length of the CDR3 is 14 residues. With V trimmed by 1 base and J by 8 bases, 8 bases remained unmatched. The germline gives CDR1 DFQATT, CDR2 SNEGSKA (reference sequence).

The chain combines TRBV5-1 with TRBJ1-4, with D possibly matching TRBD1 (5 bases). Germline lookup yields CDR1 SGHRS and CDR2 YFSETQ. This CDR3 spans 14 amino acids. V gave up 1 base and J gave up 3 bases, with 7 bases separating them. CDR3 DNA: TGCGCCAGCAGCTTGATGACAGCTAATGAAAAACTGTTTTTT. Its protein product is CASSLMTANEKLFF.

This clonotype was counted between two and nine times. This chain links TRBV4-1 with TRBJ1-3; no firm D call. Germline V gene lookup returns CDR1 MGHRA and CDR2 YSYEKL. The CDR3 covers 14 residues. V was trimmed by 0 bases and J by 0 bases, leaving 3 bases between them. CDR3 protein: CASSQDGSGNTIYF. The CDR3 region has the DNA TGCGCCAGCAGCCAAGATGGCTCTGGAAACACCATATATTTT.

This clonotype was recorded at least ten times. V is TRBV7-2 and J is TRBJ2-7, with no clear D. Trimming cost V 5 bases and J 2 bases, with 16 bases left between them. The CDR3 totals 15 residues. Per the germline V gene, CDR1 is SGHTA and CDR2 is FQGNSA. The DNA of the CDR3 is TGTGCCAGCAGCCCCGGTTCGGCAGCAACCTACGAGCAGTACTTC. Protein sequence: CASSPGSAATYEQYF. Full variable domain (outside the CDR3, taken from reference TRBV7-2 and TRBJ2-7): GAGVSQSPSNKVTEKGKDVELRCDPISGHTALYWYRQSLGQGLEFLIYFQGNSAPDKSGLPSDRFSAERTGGSVSTLTIQRTQQEDSAVYLCASSPGSAATYEQYFGPGTRLTVT.

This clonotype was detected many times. The CDR3 DNA reads as TGTGCCAGCAGAGGGACTAGCGGGAGAAATGAGCAGTTCTTC. Amino acid sequence: CASRGTSGRNEQFF. V usage is TRBV28 and J usage is TRBJ2-1; 14 positions match TRBD2. Germline V lookup: CDR1 MDHEN, CDR2 SYDVKM. The length of the CDR3 is 14 residues. Trimming took 6 bases from V and 7 from J; bases not matched to a gene: 2.

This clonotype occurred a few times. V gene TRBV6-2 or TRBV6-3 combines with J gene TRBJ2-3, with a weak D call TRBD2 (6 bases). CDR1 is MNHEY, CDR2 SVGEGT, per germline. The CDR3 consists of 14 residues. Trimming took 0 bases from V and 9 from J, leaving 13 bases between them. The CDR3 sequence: CASSYSLGLPTQYF. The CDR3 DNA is TGTGCCAGCAGTTACTCGTTGGGACTCCCCACGCAGTATTTT.

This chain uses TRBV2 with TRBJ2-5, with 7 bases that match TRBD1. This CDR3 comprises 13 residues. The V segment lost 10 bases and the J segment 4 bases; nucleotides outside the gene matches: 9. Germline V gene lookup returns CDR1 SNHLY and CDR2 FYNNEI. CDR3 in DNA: TGTGCCACCCAACAGGGGTTCGGAGAGACCCAGTACTTC. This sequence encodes CATQQGFGETQYF. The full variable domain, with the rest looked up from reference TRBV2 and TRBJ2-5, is EPEVTQTPSHQVTQMGQEVILRCVPISNHLYFYWYRQILGQKVEFLVSFYNNEISEKSEIFDDQFSVERPDGSNFTLKIRSTKLEDSAMYFCATQQGFGETQYFGPGTRLLVL.

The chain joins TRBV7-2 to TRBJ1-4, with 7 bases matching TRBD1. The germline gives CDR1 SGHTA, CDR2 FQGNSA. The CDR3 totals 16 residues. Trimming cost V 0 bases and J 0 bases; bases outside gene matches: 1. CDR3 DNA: TGTGCCAGCAGCTTAGCAGGGGGCCCAACTAATGAAAAACTGTTTTTT. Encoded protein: CASSLAGGPTNEKLFF. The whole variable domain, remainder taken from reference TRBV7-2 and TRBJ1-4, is GAGVSQSPSNKVTEKGKDVELRCDPISGHTALYWYRQSLGQGLEFLIYFQGNSAPDKSGLPSDRFSAERTGGSVSTLTIQRTQQEDSAVYLCASSLAGGPTNEKLFFGSGTQLSVL.

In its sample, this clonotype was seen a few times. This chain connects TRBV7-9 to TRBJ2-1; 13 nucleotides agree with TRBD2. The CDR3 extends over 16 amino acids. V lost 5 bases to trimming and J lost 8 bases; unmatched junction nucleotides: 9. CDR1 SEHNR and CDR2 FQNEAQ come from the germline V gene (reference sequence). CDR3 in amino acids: CASSEPGLAGLDEQFF. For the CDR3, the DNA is TGTGCCAGCAGCGAACCGGGACTAGCGGGGCTGGATGAGCAGTTCTTC.